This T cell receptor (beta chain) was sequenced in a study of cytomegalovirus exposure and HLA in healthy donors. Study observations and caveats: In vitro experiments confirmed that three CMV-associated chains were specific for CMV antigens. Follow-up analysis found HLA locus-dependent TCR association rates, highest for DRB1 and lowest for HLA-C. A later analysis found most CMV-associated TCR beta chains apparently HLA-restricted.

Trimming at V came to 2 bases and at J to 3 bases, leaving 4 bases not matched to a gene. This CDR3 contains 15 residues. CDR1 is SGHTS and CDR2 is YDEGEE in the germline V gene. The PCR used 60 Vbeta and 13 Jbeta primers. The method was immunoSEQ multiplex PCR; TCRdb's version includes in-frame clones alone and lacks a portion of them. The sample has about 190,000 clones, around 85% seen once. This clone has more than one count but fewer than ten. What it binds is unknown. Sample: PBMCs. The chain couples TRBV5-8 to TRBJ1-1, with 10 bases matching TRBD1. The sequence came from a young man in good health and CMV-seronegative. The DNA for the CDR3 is TGTGCCAGCAGCTTAGGACAGGGGGGAGACACTGAAGCTTTCTTT. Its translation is CASSLGQGGDTEAFF.